The TCR beta chain described here comes from a study of blood T cell repertoires in COVID-19 (dated by TCRdb to about 2020). Looking at the study overall: The collaborator samples originated in the United States, Italy and Spain and spanned the acute and convalescent phases of COVID-19. The samples were drawn from two sources: the first 160 participants of the ongoing ImmuneRACE study, and 1,254 subjects contributed by 6 global collaborators. The dataset comprised deeply sampled blood TCRbeta repertoires from subjects exposed to, actively infected with, or recovered from COVID-19. Where available, HLA class I and class II types were obtained from metadata supplied by the sample provider rather than from assay-based typing. The sample metadata nearly always contained a de-identified subject ID, COVID-19 status, age in years and sex. The repertoires were released in a freely available public database intended as a resource for research on the immune response to SARS-CoV-2. The material from the prospective study consisted of cDNA or gDNA derived from T cells, B-cell-depleted T cells, or PBMCs.

Comment on this clone: Which antigen it targets is not known. No base-level quality is on record; no much larger clone is a single base apart.

TCRbeta CDR3 regions were amplified from genomic DNA by means of the immunoSEQ Assay, a bias-controlled multiplex PCR. From the authors' description of their analysis: Nucleated cell counts per sample were estimated from amplification of reference gene primers within the assay. Sequence reads were collapsed and filtered to measure the absolute abundance of every unique TCRbeta CDR3 rearrangement. For each sample, productive Simpson clonality was calculated by taking the square root of Simpson's diversity index across productive rearrangements. Imported from immuneACCESS, the table was reduced by TCRdb to in-frame sequences with V and J called. These copies leave out some clones; in studies compared against another copy, an unresolved V gene accounts for under half, and the cause of the remainder is not known. D and trimming come from the DNA, and the V and J calls and clone size come from that table. Recorded for this sample are some 500,000 clones; 85% to 90% of them occurred a single time. The ten largest clones represent less than 9.5% of the sample.

One collaborating source in Seattle enrolled patients while the patients were actively infected and followed the patients over time throughout the course of disease. The collaborating institutions used their own protocols to collect whole blood in K2EDTA tubes. Collaborator samples were shipped for TCRbeta analysis as frozen whole blood, isolated PBMCs, or DNA extracted from either sample type. Overall results and qualifications from the work: Clinical and demographic metadata were provided uncurated, with the amount varying by source and participant.

V drops 4 bases and J drops 7 bases, leaving 15 bases in between. The germline V gene supplies CDR1 SGHRS and CDR2 YFSETQ. Including the terminal cysteine and phenylalanine, the CDR3 comprises 14 residues. The DNA shown is the 42-base CDR3, in frame from base 1. Sample: peripheral blood. The receptor was isolated from a woman between 50 and 59 years old with COVID-19, enrolled during active disease. The chain is assembled from TRBV5-1 and TRBJ2-1; a tentative D call is TRBD1 (8 bases match). CDR3 loop: CASSLGQGGNEQFF. The base sequence is TGCGCCAGCAGCCTCGGACAGGGAGGGAATGAGCAGTTCTTC.